This T cell receptor (beta chain) was obtained from a study of vaccination and CD4 T cells after COVID-19. Study-level findings and limits: A nonsignificant median increase from approximately 21 to 40 SARS-CoV-2-reactive clonotypes was observed.

The CDR3 has 16 residues. CDR1 is SGHTA and CDR2 is FQGNSA in the germline V gene. Trimming cost V 6 bases and J 1 base; bases outside gene matches: 4. On this clonotype: Antigen: not known.

The treatment is: approximately 10-day PBMC culture with coronavirus spike peptide pools or control peptides (ViraFEST assay). TCRs were sequenced by ViraFEST after antigen-specific T cells had been expanded with peptide pools. The study sequenced cultured CD4+ T cell DNA using the Oncomine TCR Beta short-read assay. Using its own MiXCR run on the PCR reads, TCRdb lists one record per CDR3 protein. There are approximately 14,000 distinct CDR3 sequences in the sample; 50% to 55% occur only once, and roughly 7.6% lies in the top ten. The sample comprised CD4+ T cells from blood, cultured in vitro. The V call is TRBV7-2, the J call TRBJ2-2; the match to TRBD1 covers 11 bases. This TCR was recovered from a human donor who had recovered from COVID-19. The CDR3 protein is CASRPGTGGNTGELFF. CDR3 nucleotide sequence: TGTGCCAGCAGACCTGGGACAGGGGGGAACACCGGGGAGCTGTTTTTT. Variable domain in full (rest from reference TRBV7-2 and TRBJ2-2): GAGVSQSPSNKVTEKGKDVELRCDPISGHTALYWYRQSLGQGLEFLIYFQGNSAPDKSGLPSDRFSAERTGGSVSTLTIQRTQQEDSAVYLCASRPGTGGNTGELFFGEGSRLTVL.